Sequencing of this T cell receptor beta chain was carried out in a study of blood T cell repertoires in COVID-19. Study as a whole: From the United States, Italy and Spain came samples of acute and convalescent COVID-19. In each case, the material was cDNA or gDNA derived from T cells, B-cell-depleted T cells, or PBMCs.

The V gene's germline CDR1 is LNHNV and CDR2 YYDKDF (reference sequence). Unmatched junction bases numbered 6, after V lost 1 base and J lost 4 bases. This CDR3 is built from 15 residues. Methods used by the authors: The authors estimated nucleated cell counts from reference gene primer amplification. This table comes from immunoSEQ multiplex PCR, and its TCRdb copy is limited to in-frame clones, with some not included. V and J calls and clone size are given by that table; D and trimming were obtained from the DNA. Of roughly 100,000 clones in the sample, 65% to 90% were seen once. The sample was peripheral blood. V usage is TRBV15 and J usage is TRBJ2-7; 8 bases map to TRBD1. The clonotype was recovered from a woman of 80 years or more with acute or convalescent COVID-19. The chain's CDR3 is CATSRGGTGRYEQYF. The CDR3 DNA sequence: TGTGCCACCAGCAGAGGGGGGACAGGAAGGTACGAGCAGTACTTC.